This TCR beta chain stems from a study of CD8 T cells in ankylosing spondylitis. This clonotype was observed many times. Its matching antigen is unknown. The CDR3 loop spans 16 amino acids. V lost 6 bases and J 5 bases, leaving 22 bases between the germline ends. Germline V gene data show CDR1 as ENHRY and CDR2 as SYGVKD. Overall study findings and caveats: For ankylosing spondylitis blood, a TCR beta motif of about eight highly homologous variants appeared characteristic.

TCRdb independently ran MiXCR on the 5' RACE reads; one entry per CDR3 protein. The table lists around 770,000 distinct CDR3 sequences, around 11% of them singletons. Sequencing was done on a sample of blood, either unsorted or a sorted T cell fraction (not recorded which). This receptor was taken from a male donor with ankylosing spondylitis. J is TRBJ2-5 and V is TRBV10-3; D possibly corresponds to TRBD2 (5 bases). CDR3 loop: CAISRWDSAAGETQYF. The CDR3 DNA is TGTGCCATCAGCCGCTGGGATAGCGCGGCCGGGGAGACCCAGTACTTC.